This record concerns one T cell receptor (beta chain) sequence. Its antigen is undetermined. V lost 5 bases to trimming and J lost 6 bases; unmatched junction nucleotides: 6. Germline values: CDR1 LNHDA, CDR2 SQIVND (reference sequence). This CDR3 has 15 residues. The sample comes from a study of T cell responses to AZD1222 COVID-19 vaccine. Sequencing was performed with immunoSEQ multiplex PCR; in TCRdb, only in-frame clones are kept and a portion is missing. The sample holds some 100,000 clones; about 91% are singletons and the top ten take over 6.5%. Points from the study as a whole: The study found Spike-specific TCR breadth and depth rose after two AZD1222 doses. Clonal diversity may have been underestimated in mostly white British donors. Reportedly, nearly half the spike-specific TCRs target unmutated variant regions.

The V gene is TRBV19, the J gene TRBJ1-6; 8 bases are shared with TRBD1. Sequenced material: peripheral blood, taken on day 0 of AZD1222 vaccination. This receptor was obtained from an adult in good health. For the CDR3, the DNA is TGTGCCAGTAGTGCCTCAGGGGGCAGTAATTCACCCCTCCACTTT. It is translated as CASSASGGSNSPLHF.